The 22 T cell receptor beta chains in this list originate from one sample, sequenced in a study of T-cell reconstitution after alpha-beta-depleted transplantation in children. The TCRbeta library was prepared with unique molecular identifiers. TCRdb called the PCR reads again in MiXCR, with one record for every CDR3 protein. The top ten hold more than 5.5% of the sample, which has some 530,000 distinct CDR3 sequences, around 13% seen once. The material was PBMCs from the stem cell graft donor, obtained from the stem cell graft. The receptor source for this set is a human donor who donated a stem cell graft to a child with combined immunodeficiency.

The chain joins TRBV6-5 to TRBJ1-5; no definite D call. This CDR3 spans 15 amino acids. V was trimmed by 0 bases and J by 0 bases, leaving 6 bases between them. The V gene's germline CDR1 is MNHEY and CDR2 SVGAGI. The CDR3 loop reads CASSYSHYSNQPQHF. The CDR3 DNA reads TGTGCCAGCAGTTACTCTCATTATAGCAATCAGCCCCAGCATTTT.

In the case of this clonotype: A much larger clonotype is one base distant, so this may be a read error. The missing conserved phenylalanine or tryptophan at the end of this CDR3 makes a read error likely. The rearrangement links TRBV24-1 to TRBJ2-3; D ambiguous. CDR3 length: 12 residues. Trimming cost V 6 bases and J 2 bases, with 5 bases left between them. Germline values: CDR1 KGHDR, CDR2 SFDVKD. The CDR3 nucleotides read TGTGCCACCAGTCAGGCCACAGATACGCAGTATTAT. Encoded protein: CATSQATDTQYY.

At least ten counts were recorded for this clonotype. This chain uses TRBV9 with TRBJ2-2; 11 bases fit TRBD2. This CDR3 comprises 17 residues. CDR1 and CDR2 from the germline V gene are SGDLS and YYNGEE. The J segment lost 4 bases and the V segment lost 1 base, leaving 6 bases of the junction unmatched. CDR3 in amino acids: CASSVLLAGGFTGELFF. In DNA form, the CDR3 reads TGTGCCAGCAGCGTACTGCTAGCGGGAGGTTTCACCGGGGAGCTGTTTTTT.

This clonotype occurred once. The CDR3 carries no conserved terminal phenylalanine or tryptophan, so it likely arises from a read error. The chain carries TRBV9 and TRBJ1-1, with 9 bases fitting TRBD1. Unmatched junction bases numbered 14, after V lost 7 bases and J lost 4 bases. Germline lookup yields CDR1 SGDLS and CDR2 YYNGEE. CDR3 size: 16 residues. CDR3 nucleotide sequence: TGTGCCAGCTCTCCGAGGAGACAGGGGGTGGGCACTGAAGCTTTCTGT. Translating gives CASSPRRQGVGTEAFC.

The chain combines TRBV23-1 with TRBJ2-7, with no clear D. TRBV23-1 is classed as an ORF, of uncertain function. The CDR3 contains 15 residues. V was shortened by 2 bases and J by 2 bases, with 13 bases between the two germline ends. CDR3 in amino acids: CASSQPMDGPYEQYF. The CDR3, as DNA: TGCGCCAGCAGTCAACCCATGGACGGCCCCTACGAGCAGTACTTC.

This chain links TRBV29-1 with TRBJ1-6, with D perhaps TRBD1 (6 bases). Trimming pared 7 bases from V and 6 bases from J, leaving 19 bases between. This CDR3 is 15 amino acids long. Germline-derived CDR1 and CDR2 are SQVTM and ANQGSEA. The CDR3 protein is CSGKGEVSLNSPLHF. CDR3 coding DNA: TGCAGCGGGAAGGGGGAAGTGAGCCTTAATTCACCCCTCCACTTT.

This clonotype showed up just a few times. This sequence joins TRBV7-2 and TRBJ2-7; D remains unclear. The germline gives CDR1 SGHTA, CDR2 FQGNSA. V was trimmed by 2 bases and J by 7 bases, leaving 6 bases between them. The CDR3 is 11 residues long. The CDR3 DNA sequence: TGTGCCAGCAGCTTAATGAGGGAGCAGTACTTC. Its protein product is CASSLMREQYF.

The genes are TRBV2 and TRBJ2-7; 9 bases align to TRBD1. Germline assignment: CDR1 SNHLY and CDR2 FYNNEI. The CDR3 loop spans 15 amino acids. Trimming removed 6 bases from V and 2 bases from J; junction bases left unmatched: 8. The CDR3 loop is CASSAGTGTTYEQYF. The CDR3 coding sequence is TGTGCCAGCAGCGCCGGGACAGGGACCACCTACGAGCAGTACTTC.

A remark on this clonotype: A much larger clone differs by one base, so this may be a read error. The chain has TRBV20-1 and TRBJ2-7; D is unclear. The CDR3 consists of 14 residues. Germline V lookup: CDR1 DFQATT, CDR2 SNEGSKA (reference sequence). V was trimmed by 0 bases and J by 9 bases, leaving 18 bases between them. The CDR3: CSARDDRVPQRQYF. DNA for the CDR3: TGCAGTGCTAGAGATGACCGGGTGCCCCAGAGGCAGTACTTC.

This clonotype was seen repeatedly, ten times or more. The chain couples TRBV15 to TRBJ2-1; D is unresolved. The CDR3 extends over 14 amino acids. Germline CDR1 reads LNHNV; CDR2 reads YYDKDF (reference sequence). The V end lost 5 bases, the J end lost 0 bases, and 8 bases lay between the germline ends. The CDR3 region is CATSLRSSYNEQFF. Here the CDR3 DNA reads TGTGCCACCAGCCTTCGTAGCTCCTACAATGAGCAGTTCTTC.

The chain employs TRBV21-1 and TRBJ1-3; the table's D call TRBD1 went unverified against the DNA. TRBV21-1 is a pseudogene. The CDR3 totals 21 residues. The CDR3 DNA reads TGTGCCAGCAGCAAGGGAAAAGGGACAGGGGGCGAAGAGAGCTCTGGAAACACCATATATTTT. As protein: CASSKGKGTGGEESSGNTIYF.

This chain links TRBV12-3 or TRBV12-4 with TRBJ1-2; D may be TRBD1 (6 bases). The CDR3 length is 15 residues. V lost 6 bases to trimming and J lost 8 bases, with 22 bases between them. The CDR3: CASSPGTTPPLGYTF. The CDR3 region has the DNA TGTGCCAGCAGCCCCGGGACAACGCCTCCCTTGGGCTACACCTTC.

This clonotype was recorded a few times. The DNA of the CDR3 is TGTGCCAGCAGTCCGACAGAAAACATTCAGTACTTC. Its translation: CASSPTENIQYF. The chain links TRBV7-9 to TRBJ2-4; possibly TRBD1 for D (5 bases). CDR3 length: 12 amino acids. Germline CDR1 reads SEHNR; CDR2 reads FQNEAQ (reference sequence). Between the trimmed V and J ends, which lost 6 bases and 5 bases, there was a span of 8 bases.

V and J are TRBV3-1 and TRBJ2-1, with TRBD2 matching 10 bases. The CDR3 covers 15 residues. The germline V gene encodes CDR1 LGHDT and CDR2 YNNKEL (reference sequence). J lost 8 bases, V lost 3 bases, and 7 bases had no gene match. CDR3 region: CASSQWLAGVYEQFF. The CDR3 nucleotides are TGTGCCAGCAGCCAGTGGCTAGCGGGAGTCTATGAGCAGTTCTTC.

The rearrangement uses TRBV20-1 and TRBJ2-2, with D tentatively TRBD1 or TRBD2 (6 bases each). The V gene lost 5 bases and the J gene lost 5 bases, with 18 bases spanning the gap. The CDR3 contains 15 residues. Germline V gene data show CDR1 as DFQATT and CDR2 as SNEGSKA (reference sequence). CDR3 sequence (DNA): TGCAGTGCTTCCCAGGCTGGAGGGGGAACCGGGGAGCTGTTTTTT. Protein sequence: CSASQAGGGTGELFF.

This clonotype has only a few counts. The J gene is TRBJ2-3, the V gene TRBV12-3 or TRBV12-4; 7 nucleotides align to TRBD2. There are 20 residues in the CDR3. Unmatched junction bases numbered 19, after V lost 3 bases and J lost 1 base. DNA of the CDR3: TGTGCCAGCAGTTTTCCATCGGCTAGCGGAACAAACAAGGGCACAGATACGCAGTATTTT. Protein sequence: CASSFPSASGTNKGTDTQYF.

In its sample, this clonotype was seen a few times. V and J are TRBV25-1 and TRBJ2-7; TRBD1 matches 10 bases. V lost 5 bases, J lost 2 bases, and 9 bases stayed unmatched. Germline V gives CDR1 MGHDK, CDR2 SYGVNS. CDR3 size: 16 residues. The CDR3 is CASSRPGQGNPYEQYF. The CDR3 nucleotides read TGTGCCAGCAGTAGACCGGGACAGGGGAACCCCTACGAGCAGTACTTC.

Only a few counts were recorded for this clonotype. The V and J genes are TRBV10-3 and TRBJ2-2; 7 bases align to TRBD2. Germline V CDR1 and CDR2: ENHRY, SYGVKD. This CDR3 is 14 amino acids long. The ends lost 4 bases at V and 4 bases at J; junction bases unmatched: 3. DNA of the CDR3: TGTGCCATCAGTGGGACGGGAGGCACCGGGGAGCTGTTTTTT. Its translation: CAISGTGGTGELFF.

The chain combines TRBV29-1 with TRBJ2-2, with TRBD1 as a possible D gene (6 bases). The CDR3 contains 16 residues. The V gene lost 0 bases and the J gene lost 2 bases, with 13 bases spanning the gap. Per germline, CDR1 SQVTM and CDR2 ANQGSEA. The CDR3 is CSVEEVEQGNTGELFF. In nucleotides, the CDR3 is TGCAGCGTTGAAGAGGTGGAACAGGGTAACACCGGGGAGCTGTTTTTT.

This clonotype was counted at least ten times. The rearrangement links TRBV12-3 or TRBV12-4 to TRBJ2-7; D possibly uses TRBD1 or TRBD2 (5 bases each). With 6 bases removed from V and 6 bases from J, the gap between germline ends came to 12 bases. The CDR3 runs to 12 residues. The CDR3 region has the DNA TGTGCCAGCAGGGAACCTGGGGGCGAGCAGTACTTC. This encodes CASREPGGEQYF.

CDR3 in amino acids: CAISGSVAGSYNEQFF. CDR3 nucleotides: TGTGCCATCAGTGGGTCGGTAGCGGGGTCCTACAATGAGCAGTTCTTC. V gene TRBV10-3 combines with J gene TRBJ2-1, with 8 positions matching TRBD2. The CDR3 contains 16 residues. CDR1 is ENHRY and CDR2 is SYGVKD in the germline V gene. J lost 1 base, V lost 4 bases, and 6 bases had no gene match.

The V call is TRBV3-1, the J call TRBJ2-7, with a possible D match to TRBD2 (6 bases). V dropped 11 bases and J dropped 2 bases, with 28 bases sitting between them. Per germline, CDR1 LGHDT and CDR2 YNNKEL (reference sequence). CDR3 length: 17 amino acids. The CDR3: CACCQDPAGRGPYEQYF. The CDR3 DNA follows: TGTGCCTGCTGCCAAGATCCGGCGGGGCGGGGACCCTACGAGCAGTACTTC.